This T cell receptor beta chain was obtained from a study of T cell responses to AZD1222 COVID-19 vaccine. Study observations and caveats: Increased Spike-specific TCR breadth and depth were observed after two AZD1222 doses. The donors showed a predominance of white British ancestry and of females, with possible underestimation of clonal diversity. Unmutated regions of variants are reportedly targeted by nearly half of spike-specific TCRs.

Method: immunoSEQ multiplex PCR; TCRdb's copy keeps in-frame clones and lacks some. This sample has about 45,000 clones, with around 90% found just once. In regard to this clone: Antigen unknown.

Germline V gene lookup returns CDR1 LNHNV and CDR2 YYDKDF (reference sequence). V was clipped by 0 bases and J by 6 bases; unmatched bases: 13. This CDR3 region has 17 residues. This clonotype originated in an adult who received the AZD1222 COVID-19 vaccine. Sample: peripheral blood, taken 28 days after the second AZD1222 dose. This chain connects TRBV15 to TRBJ1-1; the match to TRBD1 covers 7 bases. The CDR3 DNA is TGTGCCACCAGCAGAGATTTCGTGGCAGGGGGTACTCCTGAAGCTTTCTTT. Protein sequence: CATSRDFVAGGTPEAFF.